This TCR beta chain was retrieved from a study of glioma-infiltrating T cells after dendritic cell vaccination. Noted time point: after dendritic cell vaccination, including at tumor progression/relapse. Repertoires were generated with immunoSEQ multiplex PCR, while TCRdb's copy carries only in-frame clones and drops some. There are roughly 56,000 clones in the sample; around 85% occur only once, and roughly 8.5% lies in the top ten. Trimming took 5 bases from V and 7 from J; bases not matched to a gene: 13. CDR3 size: 16 residues. Germline V lookup: CDR1 SGHAT, CDR2 FQNNGV. This clone was seen more than once but under ten times.

The sequence derives from a human donor with glioblastoma. This rearrangement joins TRBV11-2 to TRBJ1-4, with TRBD1 matching 7 bases. Sequenced material: blood, taken after dendritic cell vaccination. The CDR3 region has the DNA TGTGCCAGCAGCCAGGGGTGGGGACAGCATAGTGAAAAACTGTTTTTT. Translating it yields CASSQGWGQHSEKLFF. Looking up the rest from reference TRBV11-2 and TRBJ1-4 gives the full variable domain: EAGVAQSPRYKIIEKRQSVAFWCNPISGHATLYWYQQILGQGPKLLIQFQNNGVVDDSQLPKDRFSAERLKGVDSTLKIQPAKLEDSAVYLCASSQGWGQHSEKLFFGSGTQLSVL.